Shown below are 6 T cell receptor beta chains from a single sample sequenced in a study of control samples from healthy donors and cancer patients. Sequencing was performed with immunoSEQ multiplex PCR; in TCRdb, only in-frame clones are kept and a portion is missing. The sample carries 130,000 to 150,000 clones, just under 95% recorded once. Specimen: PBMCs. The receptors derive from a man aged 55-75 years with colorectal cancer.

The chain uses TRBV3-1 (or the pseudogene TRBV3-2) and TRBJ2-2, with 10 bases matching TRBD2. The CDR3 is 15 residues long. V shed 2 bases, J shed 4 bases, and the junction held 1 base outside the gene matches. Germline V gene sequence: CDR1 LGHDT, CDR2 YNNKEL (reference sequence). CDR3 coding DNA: TGTGCCAGCAGCCAAAGCGGGGGGGCCACCGGGGAGCTGTTTTTT. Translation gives CASSQSGGATGELFF.

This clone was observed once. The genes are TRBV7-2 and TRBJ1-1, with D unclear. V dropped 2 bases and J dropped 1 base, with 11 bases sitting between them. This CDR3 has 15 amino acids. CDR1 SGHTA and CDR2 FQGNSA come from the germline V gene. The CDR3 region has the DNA TGTGCCAGCAGCTTATTCGTAGGCGGGAACACTGAAGCTTTCTTT. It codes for CASSLFVGGNTEAFF.

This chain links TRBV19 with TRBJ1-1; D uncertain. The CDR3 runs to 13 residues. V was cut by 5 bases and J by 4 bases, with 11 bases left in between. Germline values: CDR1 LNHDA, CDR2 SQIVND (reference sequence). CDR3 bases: TGTGCCAGTAGTTCGGTCAGCTTCACTGAAGCTTTCTTT. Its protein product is CASSSVSFTEAFF.

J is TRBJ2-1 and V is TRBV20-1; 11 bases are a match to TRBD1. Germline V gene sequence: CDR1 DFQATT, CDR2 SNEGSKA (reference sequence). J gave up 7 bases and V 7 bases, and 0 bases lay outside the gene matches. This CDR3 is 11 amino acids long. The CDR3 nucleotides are TGCAGTGGGGACAGGGGGAATGAGCAGTTCTTC. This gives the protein CSGDRGNEQFF.

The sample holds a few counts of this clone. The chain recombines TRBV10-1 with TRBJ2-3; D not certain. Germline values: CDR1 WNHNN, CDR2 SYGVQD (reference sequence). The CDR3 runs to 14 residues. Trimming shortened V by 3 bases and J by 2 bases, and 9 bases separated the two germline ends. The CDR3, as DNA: TGCGCCAGCAGTGATGGGGATACCACAGATACGCAGTATTTT. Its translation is CASSDGDTTDTQYF.

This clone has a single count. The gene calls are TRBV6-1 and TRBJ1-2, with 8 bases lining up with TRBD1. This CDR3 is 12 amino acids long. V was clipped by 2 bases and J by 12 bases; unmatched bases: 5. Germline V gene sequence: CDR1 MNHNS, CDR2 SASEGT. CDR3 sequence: CASSEWTGSDTF. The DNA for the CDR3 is TGTGCCAGCAGTGAATGGACAGGGAGTGACACCTTC.